Below, 12 T cell receptor beta chains from the same sample are listed, as sequenced in a study of cytomegalovirus exposure and HLA in healthy donors. TCRdb keeps only in-frame clones here, not all; method: immunoSEQ multiplex PCR. The sample carries 110,000 or so clones, around 83% recorded once. Sequencing was performed on PBMCs. The receptors were sampled from a woman aged 18-29 years in good health and CMV-seropositive.

The chain carries TRBV28 and TRBJ1-2, with 7 bases fitting TRBD1. The ends lost 1 base at V and 8 bases at J; junction bases unmatched: 10. Per germline, CDR1 MDHEN and CDR2 SYDVKM. This CDR3 is built from 15 residues. CDR3 nucleotides: TGTGCCAGCAGTTTATTTTTGGCAGGGGGTCTCGGCTACACCTTC. Protein sequence: CASSLFLAGGLGYTF.

The V call is TRBV19, the J call TRBJ1-2; D possibly corresponds to TRBD1 (6 bases). Per germline, CDR1 LNHDA and CDR2 SQIVND (reference sequence). The ends were cut back, 7 bases at V and 4 bases at J, with 13 bases in the middle. The CDR3 spans 13 residues. CDR3 sequence: CASIGGPSYGYTF. CDR3 in DNA: TGTGCCAGTATCGGGGGGCCTTCCTATGGCTACACCTTC.

This clone was recorded once. The chain is built from TRBV18 and TRBJ2-7, with a tentative D call TRBD1 (5 bases). Looked up from germline, CDR1 is KGHSH and CDR2 is LQKENI. Deletions cut 3 bases from V and 4 bases from J, with 19 bases between. The length of the CDR3 is 16 residues. CDR3 residues: CASSPPREQAAYEQYF. The CDR3 DNA is TGTGCCAGCTCACCCCCAAGGGAACAGGCGGCTTACGAGCAGTACTTC.

To note about this clone: At one boundary the junction diverges from the germline segment, which might be a read error. The V call is TRBV29-1, the J call TRBJ1-2; D perhaps matches TRBD1 (5 bases). Germline loops: CDR1 SQVTM, CDR2 ANQGSEA. This CDR3 has 9 amino acids. CDR3 coding DNA: TGCAGCGTTGGGGGGGACGGGGTCTTC. It translates to CSVGGDGVF.

Regarding this clone: The same CDR3 arises from other DNA sequences in this sample as well. The chain has TRBV30 and TRBJ2-1, with D perhaps TRBD2 (6 bases). V gave up 6 bases and J gave up 3 bases, with 18 bases separating them. This CDR3 is 15 amino acids long. Germline assignment: CDR1 GTSNPN and CDR2 SVGIG (reference sequence). The CDR3: CACRTRETGYNEQFF. The CDR3 DNA sequence: TGTGCCTGTCGGACCCGGGAGACGGGCTACAATGAGCAGTTCTTC.

The J gene is TRBJ2-7, the V gene TRBV5-4, with D perhaps TRBD2 (5 bases). Trimming took off 0 bases at V and 2 bases at J, with 18 bases between the two ends. The CDR3 totals 17 residues. Germline loops: CDR1 SGHNT, CDR2 YYREEE (reference sequence). The CDR3 DNA is TGTGCCAGCAGCTTGGCCGGCCGGGGTACGAAGGCCTACGAGCAGTACTTC. As protein: CASSLAGRGTKAYEQYF.

This chain links TRBV9 with TRBJ1-1, with TRBD1 matching 9 bases. Germline V gene lookup returns CDR1 SGDLS and CDR2 YYNGEE. The CDR3 extends over 15 amino acids. Trimming took 2 bases from V and 7 from J; bases not matched to a gene: 9. CDR3 bases: TGTGCCAGCAGCGTGGGACAGGGACCCCAGGGTGAAGCTTTCTTT. It specifies CASSVGQGPQGEAFF.

The chain combines TRBV6-6 with TRBJ2-2; D is perhaps TRBD1 (5 bases). Germline V lookup: CDR1 MNHNY, CDR2 SVGAGI (reference sequence). Trimming took 2 bases from V and 1 from J, leaving 8 bases between them. The CDR3 sequence is 15 residues long. CDR3 DNA: TGTGCCAGCAGTTACACAGGACAGAACACCGGGGAGCTGTTTTTT. It is translated as CASSYTGQNTGELFF.

The chain employs TRBV19 and TRBJ1-2, with D unclear. Trimming shortened V by 3 bases and J by 3 bases, and 11 bases separated the two germline ends. The CDR3 is 14 amino acids. Germline V gene lookup returns CDR1 LNHDA and CDR2 SQIVND (reference sequence). The CDR3 loop reads CASSISGVYYGYTF. CDR3 nucleotides: TGTGCCAGTAGTATTTCGGGAGTCTACTATGGCTACACCTTC. The complete variable domain, with remaining parts taken from reference TRBV19 and TRBJ1-2, reads DGGITQSPKYLFRKEGQNVTLSCEQNLNHDAMYWYRQDPGQGLRLIYYSQIVNDFQKGDIAEGYSVSREKKESFPLTVTSAQKNPTAFYLCASSISGVYYGYTFGSGTRLTVV.

J is TRBJ2-1 and V is TRBV5-1; 9 bases match TRBD1. The trim removed 3 bases at V and 8 bases at J, leaving 6 bases unmatched. Germline V gene sequence: CDR1 SGHRS, CDR2 YFSETQ. The CDR3 runs 14 residues. The CDR3 coding sequence is TGCGCCAGCAGCTCTTACAGGGGGCTAGATGAGCAGTTCTTC. Its translation: CASSSYRGLDEQFF. Based on the CDR3 plus reference TRBV5-1 and TRBJ2-1, the full variable domain is KAGVTQTPRYLIKTRGQQVTLSCSPISGHRSVSWYQQTPGQGLQFLFEYFSETQRNKGNFPGRFSGRQFSNSRSEMNVSTLELGDSALYLCASSSYRGLDEQFFGPGTRLTVL.

The chain uses TRBV7-8 and TRBJ1-6, with 8 positions matching TRBD1. CDR1 SGHVS and CDR2 FQNEAQ come from the germline V gene. The junction had 9 bases not matched to a gene; V was cut back by 5 bases and J by 9 bases. This CDR3 contains 15 residues. CDR3 protein: CASSPRTGPFSPLHF. Written as DNA, the CDR3 is TGTGCCAGCAGCCCCCGGACAGGGCCATTTTCACCCCTCCACTTT.

V usage is TRBV19 and J usage is TRBJ1-5; maybe TRBD1 (5 bases). Per the germline V gene, CDR1 is LNHDA and CDR2 is SQIVND (reference sequence). The CDR3 contains 15 residues. The germline V and J ends were trimmed by 6 bases and 3 bases, with 15 bases remaining between them. The CDR3 region has the DNA TGTGCCAGTAGGATCTTGACAGATAACAATCAGCCCCAGCATTTT. Protein sequence: CASRILTDNNQPQHF.